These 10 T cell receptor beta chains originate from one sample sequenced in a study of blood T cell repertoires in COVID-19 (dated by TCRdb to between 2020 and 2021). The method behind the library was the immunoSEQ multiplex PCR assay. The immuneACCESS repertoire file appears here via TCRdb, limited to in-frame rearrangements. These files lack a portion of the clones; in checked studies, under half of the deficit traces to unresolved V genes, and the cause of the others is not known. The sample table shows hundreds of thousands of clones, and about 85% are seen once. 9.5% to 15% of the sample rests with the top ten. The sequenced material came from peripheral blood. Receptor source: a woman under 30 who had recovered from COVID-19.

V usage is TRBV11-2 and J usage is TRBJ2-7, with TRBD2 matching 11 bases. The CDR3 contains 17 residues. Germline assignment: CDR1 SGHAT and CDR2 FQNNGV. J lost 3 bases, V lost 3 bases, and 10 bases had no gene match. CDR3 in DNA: TGTGCCAGCAGCTTTCGACCGGGCGGGACTAGCGGCTACGAGCAGTACTTC. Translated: CASSFRPGGTSGYEQYF.

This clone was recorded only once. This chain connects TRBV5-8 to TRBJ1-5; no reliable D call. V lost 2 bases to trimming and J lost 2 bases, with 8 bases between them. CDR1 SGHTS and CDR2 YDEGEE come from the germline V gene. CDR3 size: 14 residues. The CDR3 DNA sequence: TGTGCCAGCAGCTTCCTACAGCGCAATCAGCCCCAGCATTTT. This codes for CASSFLQRNQPQHF. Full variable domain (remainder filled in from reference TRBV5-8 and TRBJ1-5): EAGVTQSPTHLIKTRGQQATLRCSPISGHTSVYWYQQALGLGLQFLLWYDEGEERNRGNFPPRFSGRQFPNYSSELNVNALELEDSALYLCASSFLQRNQPQHFGDGTRLSIL.

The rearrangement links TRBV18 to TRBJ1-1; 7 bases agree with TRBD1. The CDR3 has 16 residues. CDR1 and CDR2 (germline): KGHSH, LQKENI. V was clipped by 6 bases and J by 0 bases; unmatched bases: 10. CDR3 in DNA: TGTGCCAGCTCCTCCGCGACAGGGCTCGTGAACACTGAAGCTTTCTTT. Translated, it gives CASSSATGLVNTEAFF. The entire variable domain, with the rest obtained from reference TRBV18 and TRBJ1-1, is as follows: NAGVMQNPRHLVRRRGQEARLRCSPMKGHSHVYWYRQLPEEGLKFMVYLQKENIIDESGMPKERFSAEFPKEGPSILRIQQVVRGDSAAYFCASSSATGLVNTEAFFGQGTRLTVV.

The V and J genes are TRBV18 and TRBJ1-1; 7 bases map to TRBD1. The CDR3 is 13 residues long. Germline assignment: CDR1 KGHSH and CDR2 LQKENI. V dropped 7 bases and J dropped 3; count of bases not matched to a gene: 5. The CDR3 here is CASFRGVDTEAFF. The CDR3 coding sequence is TGTGCCAGCTTCAGGGGGGTGGACACTGAAGCTTTCTTT.

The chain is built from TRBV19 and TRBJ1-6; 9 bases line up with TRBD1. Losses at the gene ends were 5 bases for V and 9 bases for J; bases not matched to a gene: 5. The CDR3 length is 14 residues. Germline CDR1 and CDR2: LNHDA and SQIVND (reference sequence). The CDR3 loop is CASSLQGASSPLHF. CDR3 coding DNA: TGTGCCAGTAGTTTACAGGGGGCGAGTTCACCCCTCCACTTT.

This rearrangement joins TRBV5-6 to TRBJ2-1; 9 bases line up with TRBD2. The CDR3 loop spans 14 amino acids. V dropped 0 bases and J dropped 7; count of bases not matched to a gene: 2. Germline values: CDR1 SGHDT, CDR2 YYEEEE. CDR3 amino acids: CASSLVAGVNEQFF. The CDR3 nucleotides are TGTGCCAGCAGCTTGGTAGCGGGAGTTAATGAGCAGTTCTTC.

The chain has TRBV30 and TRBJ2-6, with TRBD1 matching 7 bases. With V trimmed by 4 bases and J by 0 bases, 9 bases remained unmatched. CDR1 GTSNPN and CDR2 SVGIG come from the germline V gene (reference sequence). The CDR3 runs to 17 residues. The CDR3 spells CAWIDRDHSSGANVLTF. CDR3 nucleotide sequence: TGTGCCTGGATCGACAGGGATCATAGCTCTGGGGCCAACGTCCTGACTTTC.

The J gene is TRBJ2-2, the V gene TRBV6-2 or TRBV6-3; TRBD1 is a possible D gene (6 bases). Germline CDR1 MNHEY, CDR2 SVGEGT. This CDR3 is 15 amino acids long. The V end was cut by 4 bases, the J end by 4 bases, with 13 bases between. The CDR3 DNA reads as TGTGCCAGCAGTTCGACCGGGACACTCACCGGGGAGCTGTTTTTT. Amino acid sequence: CASSSTGTLTGELFF.

The CDR3 DNA reads as TGTGCCAGCTCACCCCAGGGGCAGGGGGACACCATATATTTT. Translation gives CASSPQGQGDTIYF. The chain uses TRBV18 and TRBJ1-3; 7 bases are a match to TRBD1. V was pared by 3 bases and J by 8 bases, with 7 bases of the junction left unmatched. The CDR3 has 14 residues. Germline loops: CDR1 KGHSH, CDR2 LQKENI.

This chain's CDR3 is CASSIGGTYNEQFF. CDR3 in DNA: TGTGCCAGTAGTATTGGCGGGACTTACAATGAGCAGTTCTTC. The V and J genes are TRBV19 and TRBJ2-1; perhaps TRBD2 as D (6 bases). V lost 3 bases to trimming and J lost 4 bases, with 10 bases between them. Per germline, CDR1 LNHDA and CDR2 SQIVND (reference sequence). The CDR3 totals 14 residues.